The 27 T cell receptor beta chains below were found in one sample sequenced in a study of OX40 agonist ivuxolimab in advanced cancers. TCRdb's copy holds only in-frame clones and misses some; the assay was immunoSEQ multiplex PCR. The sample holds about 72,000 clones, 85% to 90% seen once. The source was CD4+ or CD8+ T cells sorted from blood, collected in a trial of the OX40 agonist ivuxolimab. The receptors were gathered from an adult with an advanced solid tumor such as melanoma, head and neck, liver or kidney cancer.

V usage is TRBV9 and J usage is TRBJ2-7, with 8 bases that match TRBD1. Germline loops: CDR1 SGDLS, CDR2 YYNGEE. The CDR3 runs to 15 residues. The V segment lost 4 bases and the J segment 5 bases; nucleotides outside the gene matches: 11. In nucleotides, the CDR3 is TGTGCCAGCAGCCCCCGGGGACAGGTCGCCCACGAGCAGTACTTC. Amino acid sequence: CASSPRGQVAHEQYF. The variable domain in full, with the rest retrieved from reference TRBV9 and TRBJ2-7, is DSGVTQTPKHLITATGQRVTLRCSPRSGDLSVYWYQQSLDQGLQFLIQYYNGEERAKGNILERFSAQQFPDLHSELNLSSLELGDSALYFCASSPRGQVAHEQYFGPGTRLTVT.

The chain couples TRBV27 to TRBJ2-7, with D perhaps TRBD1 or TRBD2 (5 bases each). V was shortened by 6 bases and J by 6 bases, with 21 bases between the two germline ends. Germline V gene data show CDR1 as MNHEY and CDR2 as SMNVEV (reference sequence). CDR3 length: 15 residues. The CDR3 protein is CASRPPGSPGGEQYF. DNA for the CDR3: TGTGCCAGCAGGCCCCCAGGGAGTCCGGGTGGCGAGCAGTACTTC.

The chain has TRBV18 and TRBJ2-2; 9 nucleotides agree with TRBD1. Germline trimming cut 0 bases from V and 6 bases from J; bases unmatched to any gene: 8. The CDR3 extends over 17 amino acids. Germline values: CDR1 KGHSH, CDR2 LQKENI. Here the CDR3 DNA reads TGTGCCAGCTCACCACCGGGACAGGGTAGCAACGCCGGGGAGCTGTTTTTT. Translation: CASSPPGQGSNAGELFF.

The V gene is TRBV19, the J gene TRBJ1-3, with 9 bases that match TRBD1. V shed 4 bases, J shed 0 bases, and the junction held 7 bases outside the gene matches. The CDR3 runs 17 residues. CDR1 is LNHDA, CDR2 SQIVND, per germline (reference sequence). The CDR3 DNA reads TGTGCCAGTAGTACCAGACAGGGGGACCTCTCTGGAAACACCATATATTTT. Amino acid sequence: CASSTRQGDLSGNTIYF.

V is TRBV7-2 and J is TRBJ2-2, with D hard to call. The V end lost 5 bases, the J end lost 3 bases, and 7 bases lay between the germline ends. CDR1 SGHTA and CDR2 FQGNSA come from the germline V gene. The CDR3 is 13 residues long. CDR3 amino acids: CASSMDHTGELFF. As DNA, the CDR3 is TGTGCCAGCAGCATGGACCACACCGGGGAGCTGTTTTTT.

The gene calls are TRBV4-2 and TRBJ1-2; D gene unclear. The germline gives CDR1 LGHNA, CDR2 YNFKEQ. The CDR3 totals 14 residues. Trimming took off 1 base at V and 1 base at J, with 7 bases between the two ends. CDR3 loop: CASSQVEVNYGYTF. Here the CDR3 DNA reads TGTGCCAGCAGCCAAGTTGAGGTTAACTATGGCTACACCTTC.

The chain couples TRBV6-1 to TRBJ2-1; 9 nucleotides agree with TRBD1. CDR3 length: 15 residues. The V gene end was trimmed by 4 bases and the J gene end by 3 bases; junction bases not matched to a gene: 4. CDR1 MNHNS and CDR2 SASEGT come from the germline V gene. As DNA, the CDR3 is TGTGCCAGCAGTGTCCAGACAGGGGGCTACAATGAGCAGTTCTTC. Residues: CASSVQTGGYNEQFF.

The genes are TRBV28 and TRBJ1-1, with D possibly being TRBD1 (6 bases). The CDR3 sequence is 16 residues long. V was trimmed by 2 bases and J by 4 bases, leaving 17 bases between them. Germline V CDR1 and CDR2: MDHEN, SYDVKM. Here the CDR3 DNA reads TGTGCCAGCAGTTTAACGCCCTCCCCAGGGGCCACTGAAGCTTTCTTT. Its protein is CASSLTPSPGATEAFF.

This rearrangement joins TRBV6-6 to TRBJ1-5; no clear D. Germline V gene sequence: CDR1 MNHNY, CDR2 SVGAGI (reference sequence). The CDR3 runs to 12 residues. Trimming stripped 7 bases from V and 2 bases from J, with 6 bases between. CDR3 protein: CASKQGNQPQHF. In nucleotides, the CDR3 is TGTGCCAGCAAGCAGGGCAATCAGCCCCAGCATTTT.

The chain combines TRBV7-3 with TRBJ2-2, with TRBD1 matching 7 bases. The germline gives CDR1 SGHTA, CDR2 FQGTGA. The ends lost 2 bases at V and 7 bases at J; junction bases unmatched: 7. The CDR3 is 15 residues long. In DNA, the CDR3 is TGTGCCAGCAGCTTAGTACGACAGGGTCACGGGGAGCTGTTTTTT. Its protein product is CASSLVRQGHGELFF.

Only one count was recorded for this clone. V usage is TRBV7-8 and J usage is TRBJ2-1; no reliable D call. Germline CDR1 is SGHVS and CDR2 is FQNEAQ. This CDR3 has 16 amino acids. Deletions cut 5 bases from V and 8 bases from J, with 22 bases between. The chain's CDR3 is CASSPSHSSLGHEQFF. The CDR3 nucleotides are TGTGCCAGCAGCCCAAGTCACAGCTCCCTTGGCCATGAGCAGTTCTTC.

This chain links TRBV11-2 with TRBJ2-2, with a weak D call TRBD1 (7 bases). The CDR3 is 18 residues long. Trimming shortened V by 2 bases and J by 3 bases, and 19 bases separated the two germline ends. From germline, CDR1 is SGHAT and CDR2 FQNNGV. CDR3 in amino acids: CASSLRAGGRAHTGELFF. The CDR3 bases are TGTGCCAGCAGCTTACGTGCAGGGGGGCGGGCCCACACCGGGGAGCTGTTTTTT.

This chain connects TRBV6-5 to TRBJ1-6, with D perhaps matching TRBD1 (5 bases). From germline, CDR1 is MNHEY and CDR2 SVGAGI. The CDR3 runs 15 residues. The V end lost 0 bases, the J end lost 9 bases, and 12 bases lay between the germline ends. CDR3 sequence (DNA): TGTGCCAGCAGTTACTCCGGCAGGGAAGGTTCACCCCTCCACTTT. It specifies CASSYSGREGSPLHF.

DNA of the CDR3: TGTGCCAGCAGCTCTAGCGGCGGCACAGATACGCAGTATTTT. Translation: CASSSSGGTDTQYF. V is TRBV11-2 and J is TRBJ2-3; 7 positions match TRBD2. J was trimmed by 1 base and V by 4 bases; bases with no gene match: 2. The CDR3 loop spans 14 amino acids. CDR1 and CDR2 from the germline V gene are SGHAT and FQNNGV. The entire variable domain, with the rest obtained from reference TRBV11-2 and TRBJ2-3, is as follows: EAGVAQSPRYKIIEKRQSVAFWCNPISGHATLYWYQQILGQGPKLLIQFQNNGVVDDSQLPKDRFSAERLKGVDSTLKIQPAKLEDSAVYLCASSSSGGTDTQYFGPGTRLTVL.

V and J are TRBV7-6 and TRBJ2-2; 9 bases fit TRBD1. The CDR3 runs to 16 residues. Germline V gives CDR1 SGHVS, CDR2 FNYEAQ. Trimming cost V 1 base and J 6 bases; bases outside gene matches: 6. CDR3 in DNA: TGTGCCAGCAGCTTAGGGGGACAGGGAGTTCCCGGGGAGCTGTTTTTT. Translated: CASSLGGQGVPGELFF.

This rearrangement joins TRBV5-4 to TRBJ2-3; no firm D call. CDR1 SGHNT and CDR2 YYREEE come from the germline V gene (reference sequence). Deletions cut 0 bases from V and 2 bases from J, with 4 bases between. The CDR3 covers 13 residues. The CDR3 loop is CASSLDYTDTQYF. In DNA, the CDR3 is TGTGCCAGCAGCTTGGACTACACAGATACGCAGTATTTT.

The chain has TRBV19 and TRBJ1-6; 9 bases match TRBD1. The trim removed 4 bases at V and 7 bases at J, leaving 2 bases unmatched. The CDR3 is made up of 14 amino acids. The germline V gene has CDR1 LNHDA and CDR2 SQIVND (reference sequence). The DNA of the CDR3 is TGTGCCAGTAGTACTGGACAGGGGAATTCACCCCTCCACTTT. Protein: CASSTGQGNSPLHF.

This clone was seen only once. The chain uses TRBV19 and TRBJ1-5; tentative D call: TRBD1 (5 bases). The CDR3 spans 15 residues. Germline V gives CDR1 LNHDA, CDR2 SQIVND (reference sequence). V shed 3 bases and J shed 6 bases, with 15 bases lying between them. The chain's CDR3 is CASSMGWGRGQPQHF. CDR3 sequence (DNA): TGTGCCAGTAGTATGGGCTGGGGGAGAGGTCAGCCCCAGCATTTT.

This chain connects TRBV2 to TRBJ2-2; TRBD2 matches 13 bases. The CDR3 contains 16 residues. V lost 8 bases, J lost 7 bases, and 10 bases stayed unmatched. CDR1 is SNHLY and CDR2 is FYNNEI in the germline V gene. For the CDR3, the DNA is TGTGCCAGCCTCCGAGGGACTAGCGGGGCGAGCGGGGAGCTGTTTTTT. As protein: CASLRGTSGASGELFF. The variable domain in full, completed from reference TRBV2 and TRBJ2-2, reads EPEVTQTPSHQVTQMGQEVILRCVPISNHLYFYWYRQILGQKVEFLVSFYNNEISEKSEIFDDQFSVERPDGSNFTLKIRSTKLEDSAMYFCASLRGTSGASGELFFGEGSRLTVL.

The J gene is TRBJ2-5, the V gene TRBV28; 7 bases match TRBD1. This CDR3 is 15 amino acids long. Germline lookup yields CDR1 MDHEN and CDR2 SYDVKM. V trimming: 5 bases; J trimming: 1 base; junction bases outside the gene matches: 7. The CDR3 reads CASSRPGTAQETQYF. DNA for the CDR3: TGTGCCAGCAGTAGGCCGGGGACAGCCCAAGAGACCCAGTACTTC.

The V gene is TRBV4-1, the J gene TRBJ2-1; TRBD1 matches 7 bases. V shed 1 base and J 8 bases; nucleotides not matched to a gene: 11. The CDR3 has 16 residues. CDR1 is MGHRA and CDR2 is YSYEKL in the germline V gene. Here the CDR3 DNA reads TGCGCCAGCAGCCAAGGAGGGCGGACAGGCATGGATGAGCAGTTCTTC. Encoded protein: CASSQGGRTGMDEQFF.

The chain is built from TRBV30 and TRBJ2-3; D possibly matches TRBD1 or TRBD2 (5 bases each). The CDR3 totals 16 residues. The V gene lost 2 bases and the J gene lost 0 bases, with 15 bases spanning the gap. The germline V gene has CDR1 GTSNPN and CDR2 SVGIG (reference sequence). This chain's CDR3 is CAWSSPSGLSTDTQYF. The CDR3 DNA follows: TGTGCCTGGAGTAGCCCATCGGGGCTAAGCACAGATACGCAGTATTTT.

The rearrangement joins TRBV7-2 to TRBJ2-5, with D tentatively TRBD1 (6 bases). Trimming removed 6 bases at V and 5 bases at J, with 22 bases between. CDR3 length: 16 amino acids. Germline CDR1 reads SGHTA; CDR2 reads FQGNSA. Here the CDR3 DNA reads TGTGCCAGCAGTCCAGGGGCGGCAAGAAGCATCGAGACCCAGTACTTC. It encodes CASSPGAARSIETQYF.

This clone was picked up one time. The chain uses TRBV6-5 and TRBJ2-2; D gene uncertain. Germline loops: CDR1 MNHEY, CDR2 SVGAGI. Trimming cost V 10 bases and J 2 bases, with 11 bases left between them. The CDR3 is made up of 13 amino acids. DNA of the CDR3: TGTGCCACCAAGTCCGGTAACACCGGGGAGCTGTTTTTT. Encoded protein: CATKSGNTGELFF.

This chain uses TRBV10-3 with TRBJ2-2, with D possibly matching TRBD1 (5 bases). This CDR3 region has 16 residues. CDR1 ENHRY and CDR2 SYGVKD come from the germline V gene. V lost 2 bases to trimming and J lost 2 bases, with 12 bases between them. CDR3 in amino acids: CAISEPNQGNTGELFF. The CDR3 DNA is TGTGCCATCAGTGAGCCCAATCAGGGAAACACCGGGGAGCTGTTTTTT.

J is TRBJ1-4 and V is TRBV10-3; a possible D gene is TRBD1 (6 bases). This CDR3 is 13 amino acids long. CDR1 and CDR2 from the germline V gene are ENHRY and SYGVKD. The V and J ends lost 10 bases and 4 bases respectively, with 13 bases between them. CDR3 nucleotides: TGTGCCAGGCGACAGGACCTTAATGAAAAACTGTTTTTT. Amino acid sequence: CARRQDLNEKLFF.

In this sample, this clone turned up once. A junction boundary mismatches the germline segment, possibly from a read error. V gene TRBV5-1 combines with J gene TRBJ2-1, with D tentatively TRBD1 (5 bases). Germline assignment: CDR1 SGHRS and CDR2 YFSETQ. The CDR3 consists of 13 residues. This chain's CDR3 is CARSFRQGNEQFF. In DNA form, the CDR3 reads TGCGCCAGAAGCTTCCGGCAGGGCAATGAGCAGTTCTTC.